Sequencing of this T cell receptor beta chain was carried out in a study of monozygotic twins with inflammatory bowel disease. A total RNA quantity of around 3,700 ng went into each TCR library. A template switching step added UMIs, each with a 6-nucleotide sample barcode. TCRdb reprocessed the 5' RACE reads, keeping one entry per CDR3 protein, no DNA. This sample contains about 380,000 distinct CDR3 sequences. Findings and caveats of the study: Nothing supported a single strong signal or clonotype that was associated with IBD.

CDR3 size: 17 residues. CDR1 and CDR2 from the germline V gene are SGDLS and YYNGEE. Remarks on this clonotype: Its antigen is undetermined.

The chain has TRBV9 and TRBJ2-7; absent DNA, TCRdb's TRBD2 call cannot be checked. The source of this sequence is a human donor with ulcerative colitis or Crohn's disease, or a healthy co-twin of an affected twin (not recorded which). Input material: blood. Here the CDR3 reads CASSVGLAGGSSYEQYF.